This TCR beta chain comes out of a study of tumor and adjacent non-tumor tissue in lung cancer. The template was RNA from unsorted bulk tissue. The normal lung tissue was taken more than 3 cm from the tumor edge. V lost 1 base and J lost 10, with 13 bases in between. The CDR3 loop spans 13 amino acids. CDR1 is SGHAT and CDR2 is FQNNGV in the germline V gene. Three rounds of nested PCR, following a modified ARM-PCR protocol, produced the TCRbeta library. TCRdb fed the multiplex PCR reads into MiXCR, producing one record per CDR3 protein. The sample includes approximately 120,000 distinct CDR3 sequences, around 57% of them seen just once.

The J gene is TRBJ2-5, the V gene TRBV11-2; D is possibly TRBD1 or TRBD2 (5 bases each). The sequenced material came from distant non-tumor lung tissue. This receptor was obtained from a man in his 60s with non-small cell lung cancer. The CDR3 loop reads CASSLVGLGVQYF. CDR3 nucleotides: TGTGCCAGCAGCTTAGTGGGTTTGGGGGTCCAGTACTTC.